The clone carrying this T cell receptor beta chain has at least ten counts. As yet, its antigen is unknown. The data stem from a study of CD8 T cells in ankylosing spondylitis. Study results and caveats: Disease-linked clones had a CD8+ phenotype and relatively low frequency in peripheral blood. Seemingly characteristic of ankylosing spondylitis blood was a TCR beta motif consisting of about 8 highly homologous variants. Several of the motif variants were reported before in synovial fluid and blood from reactive arthritis. Reportedly, significant enrichment of disease-linked clones occurred in matched ankylosing spondylitis synovial fluid.

Generation of TCR beta libraries employed quantitative 5'-RACE incorporating molecular barcodes. Using its own MiXCR run on the 5' RACE reads, TCRdb lists one record per CDR3 protein. Of some 220,000 distinct CDR3 sequences in the sample, about 7% are singletons; the top ten hold 14%. The ends lost 3 bases at V and 3 bases at J; junction bases unmatched: 4. The germline CDR1 and CDR2 sequences are SGHAT and FQNNGV. CDR3 length equals 16 residues. The chain links TRBV11-2 to TRBJ2-7, with TRBD2 matching over 14 bases. The sequencing sample was made of blood, either unsorted or a sorted T cell fraction (not recorded which). The clonotype originates from a male donor with ankylosing spondylitis. The CDR3 bases are TGTGCCAGCAGCTTTAGACTAGCGGGAGGGTTCTACGAGCAGTACTTC. Translating gives CASSFRLAGGFYEQYF.